These 3 T cell receptor beta chains came from one sample sequenced in a study of T cells in Graves' hyperthyroidism and ophthalmopathy. There were TCR beta CDR3 regions amplified from RNA transcripts. First-round RT-PCR with HTBI primers amplified the TCR CDR3 region. TCRdb independently ran MiXCR on the multiplex PCR reads; one entry per CDR3 protein. The sample lists approximately 640,000 distinct CDR3 sequences, 45% occurring once. Sample: peripheral blood or thyroid tissue (not recorded which). All receptors derive from an adult man with Graves' disease, either hyperthyroidism or ophthalmopathy (not recorded which).

This clonotype was seen just once. CDR3 sequence reads: CSVEGQVSGNTIYF. The CDR3 coding sequence is TGCAGCGTGGAGGGTCAGGTCTCTGGAAACACCATATATTTT. This rearrangement joins TRBV29-1 to TRBJ1-3; D not certain. Germline values: CDR1 SQVTM, CDR2 ANQGSEA. CDR3 length: 14 amino acids. V lost 6 bases, J lost 0 bases, and 12 bases lay in between. The variable domain in full, completed from reference TRBV29-1 and TRBJ1-3, reads SAVISQKPSRDICQRGTSLTIQCQVDSQVTMMFWYRQQPGQSLTLIATANQGSEATYESGFVIDKFPISRPNLTFSTLTVSNMSPEDSSIYLCSVEGQVSGNTIYFGEGSWLTVV.

V gene TRBV5-4 combines with J gene TRBJ1-2; tentative D call: TRBD1 (5 bases). V lost 4 bases, J lost 5 bases, and 18 bases lay in between. Per the germline V gene, CDR1 is SGHNT and CDR2 is YYREEE (reference sequence). CDR3 length equals 15 residues. The CDR3 is CASSPWRGRPYGYTF. In DNA form, the CDR3 reads TGTGCCAGCAGCCCCTGGCGGGGACGGCCTTATGGCTACACCTTC.

A few counts support this clonotype. The chain recombines TRBV4-2 with TRBJ2-7; the D gene is possibly TRBD2 (5 bases). V was pared by 5 bases and J by 3 bases, with 17 bases between. CDR1 LGHNA and CDR2 YNFKEQ come from the germline V gene. CDR3 length: 15 residues. CDR3 residues: CASSEAIATHYEQYF. Written as DNA, the CDR3 is TGTGCCAGCAGCGAAGCCATAGCGACTCACTACGAGCAGTACTTC.